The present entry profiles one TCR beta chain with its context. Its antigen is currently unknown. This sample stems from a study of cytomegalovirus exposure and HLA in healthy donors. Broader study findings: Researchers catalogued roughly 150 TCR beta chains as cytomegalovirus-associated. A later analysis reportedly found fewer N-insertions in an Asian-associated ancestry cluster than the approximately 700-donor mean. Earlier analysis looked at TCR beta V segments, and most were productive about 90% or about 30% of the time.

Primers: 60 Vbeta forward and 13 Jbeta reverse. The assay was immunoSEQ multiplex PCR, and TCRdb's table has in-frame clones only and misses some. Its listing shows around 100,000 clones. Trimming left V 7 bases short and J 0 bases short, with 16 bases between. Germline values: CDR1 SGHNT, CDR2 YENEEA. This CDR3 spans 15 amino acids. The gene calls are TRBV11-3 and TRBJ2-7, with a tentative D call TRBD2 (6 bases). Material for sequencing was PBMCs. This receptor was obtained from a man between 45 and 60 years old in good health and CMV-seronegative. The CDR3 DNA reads TGTGCCAGCACCGGCGGGATGGCCCCCTCCTACGAGCAGTACTTC. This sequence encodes CASTGGMAPSYEQYF.